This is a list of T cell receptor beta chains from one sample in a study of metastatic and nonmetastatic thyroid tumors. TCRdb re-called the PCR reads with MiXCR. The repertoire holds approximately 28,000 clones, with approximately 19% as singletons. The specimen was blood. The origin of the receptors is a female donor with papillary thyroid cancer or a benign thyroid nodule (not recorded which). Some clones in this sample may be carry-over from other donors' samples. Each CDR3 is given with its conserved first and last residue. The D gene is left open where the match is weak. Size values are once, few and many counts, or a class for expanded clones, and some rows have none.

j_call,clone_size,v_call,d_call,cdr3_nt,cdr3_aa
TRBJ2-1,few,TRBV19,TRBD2,TGTGCCAGTAGTATAGGGCGGGGGAGCTACAATGAGCAGTTCTTC,CASSIGRGSYNEQFF
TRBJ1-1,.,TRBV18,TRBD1,TGTGCCAGCTCAGTCCGGGACAGCAGGAACACTGAAGCTTTCTTT,CASSVRDSRNTEAFF
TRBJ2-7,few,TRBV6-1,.,TGTGCCAGCAATCTGTGGGGGAGAGAGCAGTACTTC,CASNLWGREQYF
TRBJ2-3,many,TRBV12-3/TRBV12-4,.,TGTGCCAGCAGTTTAATCCGGTCAGATACGCAGTATTTT,CASSLIRSDTQYF
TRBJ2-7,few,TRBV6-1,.,TGTGCCAGCAACACAGGGTACGAGCAGTACTTC,CASNTGYEQYF
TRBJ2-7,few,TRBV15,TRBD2,TGTGCCACCAGCAGCGTTGGCGGGAGTTACGAGCAGTACTTC,CATSSVGGSYEQYF
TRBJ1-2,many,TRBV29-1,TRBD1,TGCAGCGTTGAAAGGGGGCACCCAGTTCAGGGCTACACCTTC,CSVERGHPVQGYTF
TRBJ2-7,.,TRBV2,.,TGTGCCAGCAGTGAGTTTGAGCAGTACTTC,CASSEFEQYF
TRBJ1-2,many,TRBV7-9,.,TGTGCCAGCAGCCACAGTGACTCCGGCGGCGGCTACACCTTC,CASSHSDSGGGYTF
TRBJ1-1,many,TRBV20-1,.,TGCAGTGCTCTCCCCGAAGCTTTCTTT,CSALPEAFF
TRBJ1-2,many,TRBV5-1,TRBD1,TGCGCCAGCAGCTCGGGACAGGGAGACTATGGCTACACCTTC,CASSSGQGDYGYTF
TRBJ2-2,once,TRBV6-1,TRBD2,TGTGCCAGAAGGGGGACTAGCGGGGGTGGGAACACCGGGGAGCTGTTTTTT,CARRGTSGGGNTGELFF
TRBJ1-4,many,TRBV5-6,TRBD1,TGTGCCAGCAGCTTGGCCGGGGGACAGGGTAATGAAAAACTGTTTTTT,CASSLAGGQGNEKLFF
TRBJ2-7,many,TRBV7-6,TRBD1,TGTGCCAGCAGCTTAGACAAAGACAGGGCACGGTACGAGCAGTACTTC,CASSLDKDRARYEQYF
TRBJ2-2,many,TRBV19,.,TGTGCCAGTAGTAGCGACATATTCAACACCGGGGAGCTGTTTTTT,CASSSDIFNTGELFF
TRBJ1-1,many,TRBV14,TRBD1,TGTGCCAGCAGCCAAGTAACAGGGGCCGAAGCTTTCTTT,CASSQVTGAEAFF
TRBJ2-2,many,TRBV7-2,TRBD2,TGTGCCAGCAGCGCCGGACTAGCGGGGGTCCGGGGGACCGGGGAGCTGTTTTTT,CASSAGLAGVRGTGELFF
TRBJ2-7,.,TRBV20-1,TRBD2,TGCAGTGCTAGATGTAGCGGGGGGGCCCACGAGCAGTACTTC,CSARCSGGAHEQYF
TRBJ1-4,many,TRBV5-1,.,TGCGCCAGCGCCAGAGATGGGGGCGCCGTCGAAAAACTGTTTTTT,CASARDGGAVEKLFF
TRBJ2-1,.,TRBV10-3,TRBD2,TGTGCCATCAGTGAGGGGATAGCGGGAGGAGTTGTAAACGAATTCTTC,CAISEGIAGGVVNEFF
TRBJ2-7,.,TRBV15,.,TGTGCCACCAGCAGAGACCCCCCAGGGGCCTACGAGCAGTACTTC,CATSRDPPGAYEQYF
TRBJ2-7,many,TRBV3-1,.,TGTGCCAGCAGCCAAGAGGGGGAGGGGGCGAGGTCCTACGAGCAGTACTTC,CASSQEGEGARSYEQYF
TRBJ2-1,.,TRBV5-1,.,TGCGCCAGCAGCTTAGGGGCTAGCAATGAGCAGTTCTTC,CASSLGASNEQFF
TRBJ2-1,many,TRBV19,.,TGTGCCAGTAGTATAGATTACCGGAGCTCCTACAATGAGCAGTTCTTC,CASSIDYRSSYNEQFF
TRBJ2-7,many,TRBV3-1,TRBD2,TGTGCCAGCAGCCGCGGGACTAGCCCCTACGAGCAGTACTTC,CASSRGTSPYEQYF
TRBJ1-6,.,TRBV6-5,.,TGTGCCAGCAGTTACTCGAAAGGGCGACATTCACCCCTCCACTTT,CASSYSKGRHSPLHF
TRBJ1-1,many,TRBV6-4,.,TGTGCCAGCAGTGACTCGAGAGCAGGGGCCACTGAAGCTTTCTTT,CASSDSRAGATEAFF
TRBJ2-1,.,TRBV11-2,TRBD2,TGTGCCAGCAGCTTAGATGGGCTAGCGGGGGAGCAGTTCTTC,CASSLDGLAGEQFF
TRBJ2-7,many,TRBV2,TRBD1,TGTGCCAGCATCGACCCGGGACAGCCCAACGCCTACGAGCAGTACTTC,CASIDPGQPNAYEQYF
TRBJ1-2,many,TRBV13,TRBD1,TGTGCCAGCAGACTGTCAGGGGGCAGGGTTTATGGCTACACCTTC,CASRLSGGRVYGYTF
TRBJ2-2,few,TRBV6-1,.,TGTGCCAGCAGCTCCCCCGGGACTCTAAACACCGGGGAGCTGTTTTTT,CASSSPGTLNTGELFF
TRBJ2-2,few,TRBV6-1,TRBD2,TGTGCCAGCAGCCTCAGCGGGAGATCCGGGGAGCTGTTTTTT,CASSLSGRSGELFF
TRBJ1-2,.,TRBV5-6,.,TGTGCCAGCAGCTTGGGCAGCTCTTATGGCTACACCTTC,CASSLGSSYGYTF
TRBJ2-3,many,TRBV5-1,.,TGCGCCAGCAGCTTGGACAACAATCGGGTAGATACGCAGTATTTT,CASSLDNNRVDTQYF
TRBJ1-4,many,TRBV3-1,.,TGTGCCAGCAGCCATACTCTCCGGGACGCGGATGAAAAACTGTTTTTT,CASSHTLRDADEKLFF
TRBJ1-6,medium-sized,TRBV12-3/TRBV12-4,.,TGTGCCAGCAGTTTAATCAGTAATTCACCCCTCCACTTT,CASSLISNSPLHF
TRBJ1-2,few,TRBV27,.,TGTGCCAGCAGTTTGGTGGGGAGTGCGGGTTATGGCTACACCTTC,CASSLVGSAGYGYTF
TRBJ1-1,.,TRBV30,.,TGTGCCTGGGGACCCGTCGGGGCTTTCTTT,CAWGPVGAFF
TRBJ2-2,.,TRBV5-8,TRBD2,TGTGCCAGCAGCTTGGAGCTAGCGGGGACCGGGGAGCTGTTTTTT,CASSLELAGTGELFF
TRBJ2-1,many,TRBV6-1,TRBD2,TGTGCCAGCAGGTTGCGGGAGGGAGGTGAGCAGTTCTTC,CASRLREGGEQFF
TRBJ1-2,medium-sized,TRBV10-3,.,TGTGCCATCAGTAAGACAGGAGAAGTTAACTATGGCTACACCTTC,CAISKTGEVNYGYTF
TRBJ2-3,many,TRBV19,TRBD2,TGTGCCAGTAGTCACTCAAAGGGGACTAGCGGGGATCATACGCAGTATTTT,CASSHSKGTSGDHTQYF
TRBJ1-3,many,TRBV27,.,TGTGCCAGCAGTTTAACCGGCCGAAGCTCTGGAAACACCATATATTTT,CASSLTGRSSGNTIYF
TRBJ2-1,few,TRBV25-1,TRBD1,TGTGCCAGCAGACTGACAGGGGGCCCCCACAATGAGCAGTTCTTC,CASRLTGGPHNEQFF
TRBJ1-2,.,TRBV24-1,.,TGTGCCACCAGTGGCCCCGACGTTGTCTATGGCTACACCTTC,CATSGPDVVYGYTF
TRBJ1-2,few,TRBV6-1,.,TGTGCCAGCAGACAAGACAGTGGGGGCTACACCTTC,CASRQDSGGYTF
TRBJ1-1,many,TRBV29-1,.,TGCAGCGTTGAATTTGACAGAAACACTGAAGCTTTCTTT,CSVEFDRNTEAFF
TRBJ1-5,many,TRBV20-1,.,TGCAGTGCTTCCCGAGGGGGAGGACGGGGCCAGCCCCAGCATTTT,CSASRGGGRGQPQHF
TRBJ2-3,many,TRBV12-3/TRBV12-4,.,TGTGCCAGCAGTTTAATTATGGACGTCCGATGGTCCCCAGATACGCAGTATTTT,CASSLIMDVRWSPDTQYF
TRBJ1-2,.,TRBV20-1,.,TGCAGTACCGGTGAGGGGCGCTCCTATGGCTACACCTTC,CSTGEGRSYGYTF
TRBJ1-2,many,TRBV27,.,TGTGCCAGCGGTGAATTCGGATCTAACTATGGCTACACCTTC,CASGEFGSNYGYTF
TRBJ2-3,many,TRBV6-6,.,TGTGCCAGCAGTTACTCGACTAGCACAGATACGCAGTATTTT,CASSYSTSTDTQYF